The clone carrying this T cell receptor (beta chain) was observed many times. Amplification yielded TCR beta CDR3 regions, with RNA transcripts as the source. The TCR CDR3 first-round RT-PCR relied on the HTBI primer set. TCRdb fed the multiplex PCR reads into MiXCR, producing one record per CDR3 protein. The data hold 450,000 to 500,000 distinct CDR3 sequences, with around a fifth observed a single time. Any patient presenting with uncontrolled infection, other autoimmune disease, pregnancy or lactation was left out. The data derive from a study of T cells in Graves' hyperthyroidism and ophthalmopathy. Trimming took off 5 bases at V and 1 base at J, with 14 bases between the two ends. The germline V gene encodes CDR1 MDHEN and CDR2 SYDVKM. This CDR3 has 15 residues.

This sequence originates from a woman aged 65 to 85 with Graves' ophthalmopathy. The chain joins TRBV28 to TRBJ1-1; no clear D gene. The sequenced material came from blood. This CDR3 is CASSPYQPGNTEAFF. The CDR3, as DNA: TGTGCCAGCAGTCCCTACCAGCCTGGGAACACTGAAGCTTTCTTT. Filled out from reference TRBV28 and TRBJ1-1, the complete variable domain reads DVKVTQSSRYLVKRTGEKVFLECVQDMDHENMFWYRQDPGLGLRLIYFSYDVKMKEKGDIPEGYSVSREKKERFSLILESASTNQTSMYLCASSPYQPGNTEAFFGQGTRLTVV.